The 13 T cell receptor beta chains listed next were all sequenced from one sample in a study of T cell responses to AZD1222 COVID-19 vaccine. Sequencing was performed with immunoSEQ multiplex PCR; in TCRdb, only in-frame clones are kept and a portion is missing. The sample shows about 120,000 clones, 75% to 95% of them seen only once. Sequenced material: peripheral blood, taken 28 days after the second dose of the MenACWY control vaccine. Receptors originate from an adult who received the MenACWY meningococcal vaccine as a control.

The CDR3 coding sequence is TGTGCCAGCAGCTCACGACAGGGGACCTACAATGAGCAGTTCTTC. Translation gives CASSSRQGTYNEQFF. J is TRBJ2-1 and V is TRBV5-8, with 8 bases aligning to TRBD1. The CDR3 sequence is 15 residues long. V lost 3 bases and J lost 2; bases outside the gene matches: 4. In germline, CDR1 is SGHTS, CDR2 YDEGEE.

In this sample, this clone turned up once. The genes are TRBV6-5 and TRBJ2-7; tentative D call: TRBD2 (5 bases). The ends were cut back, 6 bases at V and 3 bases at J, with 12 bases in the middle. Per the germline V gene, CDR1 is MNHEY and CDR2 is SVGAGI. CDR3 length: 13 amino acids. The CDR3 sequence: CASSRAALYEQYF. CDR3 sequence (DNA): TGTGCCAGCAGCCGAGCGGCTCTCTACGAGCAGTACTTC.

This chain uses TRBV5-6 with TRBJ2-1, with TRBD2 identical over 7 bases. With 1 base clipped from V and 7 bases from J, the junction kept 8 bases outside the gene matches. CDR1 is SGHDT and CDR2 is YYEEEE in the germline V gene. The CDR3 spans 15 residues. The CDR3 nucleotides are TGTGCCAGCAGCTTGCTCGCTAGCGGACCGAATGAGCAGTTCTTC. The encoded protein is CASSLLASGPNEQFF.

This clone occurred many times. This sample also contains other DNA sequences that code for the same CDR3. This chain uses TRBV7-9 with TRBJ2-7, with D unclear. Germline-derived CDR1 and CDR2 are SEHNR and FQNEAQ (reference sequence). Trimming removed 4 bases from V and 4 bases from J, with 11 bases in between. The CDR3 totals 13 residues. Written as DNA, the CDR3 is TGTGCCAGCAGCTCCCCTCTTGGTTACGAGCAGTACTTC. It translates to CASSSPLGYEQYF. Drawing the rest from reference TRBV7-9 and TRBJ2-7, the complete variable domain is DTGVSQNPRHKITKRGQNVTFRCDPISEHNRLYWYRQTLGQGPEFLTYFQNEAQLEKSRLLSDRFSAERPKGSFSTLEIQRTEQGDSAMYLCASSSPLGYEQYFGPGTRLTVT.

The chain joins TRBV27 to TRBJ2-3; D gene ambiguous. The CDR3 runs 13 residues. Germline lookup yields CDR1 MNHEY and CDR2 SMNVEV (reference sequence). Trimming took off 3 bases at V and 4 bases at J, with 8 bases between the two ends. CDR3 protein: CASSFQRPDTQYF. DNA for the CDR3: TGTGCCAGCAGTTTTCAGCGCCCAGATACGCAGTATTTT.

The chain employs TRBV6-5 and TRBJ2-3; D is uncertain. CDR3 length: 14 amino acids. Germline-derived CDR1 and CDR2 are MNHEY and SVGAGI. The V end lost 4 bases, the J end lost 2 bases, and 10 bases lay between the germline ends. The CDR3 region is CASSWYGTTDTQYF. The CDR3 DNA reads as TGTGCCAGCAGTTGGTACGGCACCACAGATACGCAGTATTTT.

This chain connects TRBV19 to TRBJ1-5; D is perhaps TRBD1 (5 bases). Germline CDR1 and CDR2: LNHDA and SQIVND (reference sequence). V was shortened by 8 bases and J by 1 base, with 18 bases between the two germline ends. CDR3 size: 16 residues. CDR3 protein: CASRSYQGRSNQPQHF. The DNA of the CDR3 is TGTGCCAGTCGTAGCTACCAGGGTCGGAGCAATCAGCCCCAGCATTTT.

The V gene is TRBV6-1, the J gene TRBJ2-3, with D uncertain. From germline, CDR1 is MNHNS and CDR2 SASEGT. This CDR3 contains 16 residues. Trimming stripped 4 bases from V and 1 base from J, with 15 bases between. The CDR3 bases are TGTGCCAGCAGTGCATCATGGGGTGGCGGCACAGATACGCAGTATTTT. Its translation is CASSASWGGGTDTQYF.

The J gene is TRBJ1-4, the V gene TRBV27; 11 bases are a match to TRBD1. Germline V lookup: CDR1 MNHEY, CDR2 SMNVEV (reference sequence). The trim removed 5 bases at V and 7 bases at J, leaving 6 bases unmatched. The CDR3 extends over 15 amino acids. The CDR3 loop reads CASSKPGTGGEKLFF. The DNA for the CDR3 is TGTGCCAGCAGTAAACCCGGGACAGGGGGTGAAAAACTGTTTTTT.

A few counts support this clone. The chain links TRBV2 to TRBJ2-7; tentative D call: TRBD1 (5 bases). The CDR3 is 17 residues long. CDR1 and CDR2 (germline): SNHLY, FYNNEI. Trimming stripped 1 base from V and 2 bases from J, with 18 bases between. In DNA, the CDR3 is TGTGCCAGCAGTGAAGATCATGTGCCCAGGGAAGCCTACGAGCAGTACGTC. Translating gives CASSEDHVPREAYEQYV.

This chain connects TRBV7-2 to TRBJ1-6; 11 bases match TRBD1. Per germline, CDR1 SGHTA and CDR2 FQGNSA. There are 14 residues in the CDR3. V trimming: 5 bases; J trimming: 9 bases; junction bases outside the gene matches: 3. CDR3 nucleotides: TGTGCCAGCAGCCTCGGGACAGGGGGTTCACCCCTCCACTTT. Amino acid sequence: CASSLGTGGSPLHF.

The CDR3 region has the DNA TGTGCCAGCAGTCCCCGACAGGGGGCATACTATGGCTACACCTTC. Amino acid sequence: CASSPRQGAYYGYTF. The chain combines TRBV6-5 with TRBJ1-2; 10 bases align to TRBD1. The CDR3 contains 15 residues. Trimming removed 5 bases from V and 3 bases from J; junction bases left unmatched: 6. The germline V gene has CDR1 MNHEY and CDR2 SVGAGI.

The chain combines TRBV6-5 with TRBJ2-4; TRBD2 matches at 7 bases. V shed 5 bases, J shed 7 bases, and the junction held 11 bases outside the gene matches. The CDR3 covers 15 residues. CDR1 and CDR2 from the germline V gene are MNHEY and SVGAGI. Written as DNA, the CDR3 is TGTGCCAGCAGTCAATACCGGACTAGTTCTAACATTCAGTACTTC. Its translation: CASSQYRTSSNIQYF.